The text below deals with one T cell receptor (beta chain). Antigen specificity is unknown. This specimen belongs to a study of OX40 agonist ivuxolimab in advanced cancers. Study results and caveats: The antigens recognized by the expanded peripheral T cells, that is their antigen specificity, were not determined.

TCRdb's copy holds only in-frame clones and misses some; the assay was immunoSEQ multiplex PCR. This table has fewer than 130,000 clones, roughly nine tenths appearing once. The germline V gene has CDR1 SGHDN and CDR2 FVKESK. This CDR3 contains 16 residues. V was cut by 6 bases and J by 2 bases, with 16 bases left in between. Prior autoimmune disease or systemic immunosuppression barred patients. Peripheral blood came from all dose cohorts at three timepoints. This TCR was recovered from an adult with an advanced solid tumor such as melanoma, head and neck, liver or kidney cancer. The V call is TRBV14, the J call TRBJ2-2; D may be TRBD2 (5 bases). The specimen was CD4+ or CD8+ T cells sorted from blood, collected in a trial of the OX40 agonist ivuxolimab. Here the CDR3 reads CASRTFGGRNTGELFF. CDR3 nucleotide sequence: TGTGCCAGCAGGACCTTCGGAGGACGAAACACCGGGGAGCTGTTTTTT.